Presented here are 18 T cell receptor beta chains from one specimen sequenced in a study of T cell responses to AZD1222 COVID-19 vaccine. Using immunoSEQ multiplex PCR, the repertoire was profiled, and TCRdb retains in-frame clones only, with some absent. The sample lists some 120,000 clones, about 90% seen once, with approximately 1.5% in the top ten. Source: peripheral blood, taken on day 0 of AZD1222 vaccination. The receptors come from an adult in good health.

This clone has more than one count but fewer than ten. The chain carries TRBV3-1 (or the pseudogene TRBV3-2) and TRBJ1-6; the D is unclear. Trimming left V 2 bases short and J 10 bases short, with 12 bases between. Per the germline V gene, CDR1 is LGHDT and CDR2 is YNNKEL (reference sequence). CDR3 length: 14 amino acids. The DNA of the CDR3 is TGTGCCAGCAGCCAAACGGGGATAGGATCACCCCTCCACTTT. As protein: CASSQTGIGSPLHF.

The genes are TRBV4-1 and TRBJ1-1; D remains ambiguous. Trimming stripped 0 bases from V and 2 bases from J, with 10 bases between. CDR1 is MGHRA and CDR2 is YSYEKL in the germline V gene. This CDR3 has 15 residues. CDR3 DNA: TGCGCCAGCAGCCAAGATGGGAGATCTAACACTGAAGCTTTCTTT. Translated: CASSQDGRSNTEAFF.

The chain employs TRBV9 and TRBJ1-6; 7 positions match TRBD1. This CDR3 spans 15 amino acids. Germline lookup yields CDR1 SGDLS and CDR2 YYNGEE. V trimming: 3 bases; J trimming: 10 bases; junction bases outside the gene matches: 10. The CDR3 loop reads CASSGQGLIGSPLHF. The CDR3 nucleotides read TGTGCCAGCAGCGGACAGGGATTAATTGGGTCACCCCTCCACTTT.

The chain carries TRBV3-1 (or the pseudogene TRBV3-2) and TRBJ1-1; 7 bases agree with TRBD1. The junction had 2 bases not matched to a gene; V was cut back by 0 bases and J by 4 bases. From germline, CDR1 is LGHDT and CDR2 YNNKEL (reference sequence). The CDR3 loop spans 14 amino acids. The CDR3 loop reads CASSQDSGGTEAFF. In DNA, the CDR3 is TGTGCCAGCAGCCAAGATTCAGGGGGCACTGAAGCTTTCTTT.

This sequence joins TRBV12-3 or TRBV12-4 and TRBJ1-1; perhaps TRBD1 as D (6 bases). V shed 6 bases and J shed 5 bases, with 13 bases lying between them. This CDR3 has 13 amino acids. CDR3 nucleotides: TGTGCCAGCAGACACAGGGATGGGACTGAAGCTTTCTTT. It translates to CASRHRDGTEAFF.

The chain uses TRBV5-6 and TRBJ1-2, with 9 nucleotides matching TRBD1. Germline values: CDR1 SGHDT, CDR2 YYEEEE. The CDR3 loop spans 14 amino acids. V was clipped by 4 bases and J by 8 bases; unmatched bases: 9. The CDR3 sequence is CASSLRTGEPGYTF. CDR3 bases: TGTGCCAGCAGCCTCCGGACAGGGGAACCCGGCTACACCTTC.

The chain has TRBV5-1 and TRBJ1-2; D is perhaps TRBD1 (5 bases). Germline CDR1 and CDR2: SGHRS and YFSETQ. The ends were cut back, 3 bases at V and 4 bases at J, with 10 bases in the middle. The CDR3 loop spans 13 amino acids. As DNA, the CDR3 is TGCGCCAGCAGCTCGGAGGGGAGCTATGGCTACACCTTC. Translation gives CASSSEGSYGYTF.

This chain uses TRBV19 with TRBJ1-3; 8 bases are a match to TRBD1. The CDR3 runs to 17 residues. The V and J ends lost 5 bases and 0 bases, in that order; junction bases with no gene match: 9. Germline lookup yields CDR1 LNHDA and CDR2 SQIVND (reference sequence). The DNA of the CDR3 is TGTGCCAGTAGTTTGGGGACAGGCGGAATCTCTGGAAACACCATATATTTT. It codes for CASSLGTGGISGNTIYF. The entire variable domain, with the rest obtained from reference TRBV19 and TRBJ1-3, is as follows: DGGITQSPKYLFRKEGQNVTLSCEQNLNHDAMYWYRQDPGQGLRLIYYSQIVNDFQKGDIAEGYSVSREKKESFPLTVTSAQKNPTAFYLCASSLGTGGISGNTIYFGEGSWLTVV.

The V gene is TRBV19, the J gene TRBJ1-6; D is possibly TRBD1 (5 bases). Germline CDR1 reads LNHDA; CDR2 reads SQIVND (reference sequence). The CDR3 consists of 14 residues. The V end was cut by 5 bases, the J end by 3 bases, with 8 bases between. CDR3 nucleotides: TGTGCCAGTAGTCGCAGGGTCTATAATTCACCCCTCCACTTT. Its translation: CASSRRVYNSPLHF.

This clone came up once. Different DNA sequences within this sample yield the same CDR3. The chain recombines TRBV5-1 with TRBJ2-7; 12 positions agree with TRBD2. Per germline, CDR1 SGHRS and CDR2 YFSETQ. J was trimmed by 0 bases and V by 7 bases; bases with no gene match: 2. The CDR3 loop spans 14 amino acids. CDR3 region: CASSSGGASYEQYF. The CDR3 coding sequence is TGCGCCAGCTCTAGCGGGGGGGCCTCCTACGAGCAGTACTTC.

The genes are TRBV19 and TRBJ1-1; 7 nucleotides match TRBD1. Germline CDR1 reads LNHDA; CDR2 reads SQIVND (reference sequence). J gave up 2 bases and V 6 bases, and 3 bases lay outside the gene matches. The CDR3 sequence is 13 residues long. CDR3 in DNA: TGTGCCAGTAGAGACAGGGTCAACACTGAAGCTTTCTTT. Protein: CASRDRVNTEAFF.

This chain joins TRBV28 and TRBJ2-1, with D perhaps TRBD1 (5 bases). Germline V gene sequence: CDR1 MDHEN, CDR2 SYDVKM. This CDR3 spans 15 amino acids. Trimming pared 3 bases from V and 3 bases from J, leaving 12 bases between. In DNA form, the CDR3 reads TGTGCCAGCAGTTTTAGGGCAGGGCGCTACAATGAGCAGTTCTTC. It codes for CASSFRAGRYNEQFF. The variable domain in full, with the rest retrieved from reference TRBV28 and TRBJ2-1, is DVKVTQSSRYLVKRTGEKVFLECVQDMDHENMFWYRQDPGLGLRLIYFSYDVKMKEKGDIPEGYSVSREKKERFSLILESASTNQTSMYLCASSFRAGRYNEQFFGPGTRLTVL.

For the CDR3, the DNA is TGTGCCAGCAGTTCAACAGGGATTGGGACAGATACGCAGTATTTT. Its protein product is CASSSTGIGTDTQYF. This chain uses TRBV6-5 with TRBJ2-3; a weak D match, TRBD1 (6 bases). Germline V gene data show CDR1 as MNHEY and CDR2 as SVGAGI. The CDR3 loop spans 15 amino acids. V was clipped by 4 bases and J by 3 bases, with 14 bases between them.

The V and J genes are TRBV5-1 and TRBJ2-7; 9 positions match TRBD2. Trimming at V came to 0 bases and at J to 3 bases, leaving 4 bases not matched to a gene. CDR3 length: 15 residues. Germline loops: CDR1 SGHRS, CDR2 YFSETQ. For the CDR3, the DNA is TGCGCCAGCAGCTTGGGAAGCGGGGGGTTCTACGAGCAGTACTTC. Protein sequence: CASSLGSGGFYEQYF.

The chain recombines TRBV19 with TRBJ1-1; TRBD1 is a possible D gene (6 bases). The CDR3 has 14 amino acids. Looked up from germline, CDR1 is LNHDA and CDR2 is SQIVND (reference sequence). Trimming left V 7 bases short and J 6 bases short, with 18 bases between. The CDR3 sequence is CASTTSGVGAEAFF. CDR3 nucleotides: TGTGCCAGTACCACCTCAGGGGTAGGGGCTGAAGCTTTCTTT.

The chain combines TRBV9 with TRBJ1-1; unclear D gene. The CDR3 runs to 16 residues. V was trimmed by 0 bases and J by 0 bases, leaving 12 bases between them. The germline V gene has CDR1 SGDLS and CDR2 YYNGEE. The CDR3 nucleotides read TGTGCCAGCAGCGTAGTTTCCGTCGGGGTGAACACTGAAGCTTTCTTT. Amino acid sequence: CASSVVSVGVNTEAFF. Combining the CDR3 with reference TRBV9 and TRBJ1-1 gives the whole variable domain DSGVTQTPKHLITATGQRVTLRCSPRSGDLSVYWYQQSLDQGLQFLIQYYNGEERAKGNILERFSAQQFPDLHSELNLSSLELGDSALYFCASSVVSVGVNTEAFFGQGTRLTVV.

The rearrangement joins TRBV6-5 to TRBJ2-7; possible D gene TRBD2, 5 bases. The germline V gene has CDR1 MNHEY and CDR2 SVGAGI. The CDR3 spans 13 residues. The V end was cut by 6 bases, the J end by 2 bases, with 11 bases between. CDR3 nucleotides: TGTGCCAGCAGCAGATTCGGGGCCTACGAGCAGTACTTC. As protein: CASSRFGAYEQYF.

This clone occurred a few times. The chain recombines TRBV5-1 with TRBJ1-1, with 9 bases fitting TRBD1. This CDR3 has 15 amino acids. Trimming took 0 bases from V and 5 from J; bases not matched to a gene: 5. Germline values: CDR1 SGHRS, CDR2 YFSETQ. The CDR3, as DNA: TGCGCCAGCAGCTTGGAGCCGGGACAGGGAACTGAAGCTTTCTTT. Protein: CASSLEPGQGTEAFF.